A selection of T cell receptor beta chains follows, all from one sample in a study of blood T cell repertoires in COVID-19. The protocol was immunoSEQ multiplex PCR, while the TCRdb copy is restricted to in-frame clones and leaves out a portion. The data hold 200,000 to 250,000 clones, with roughly 80% observed a single time. The sequencing sample was made of peripheral blood. The receptors shown here come from a woman aged 55-70 years who had recovered from COVID-19. Both conserved end residues are part of each CDR3. D genes are given only for firm matches. Where a row states a size, it is once, few, many or the class of an expanded clone; other rows omit it.

>.|TRBJ2-7|TRBV2|.
TGTGCCAGCAGTGGGATGCTAGAAGGCTACGAGCAGTACTTC
CASSGMLEGYEQYF
>TRBD1|TRBJ2-2|TRBV2|once
TGTGCCAGCAGTGAACGAGGGACAGGGTCCACCGGGGAGCTGTTTTTT
CASSERGTGSTGELFF
>.|TRBJ1-4|TRBV2|.
TGTGCCAGCAGTGAAGCAAGAGAGACTTTGTTTTTT
CASSEARETLFF
>.|TRBJ2-1|TRBV2|.
TGTGCCAGCAGTGAAGGGTCAACAGGGCATGAGCAGTTCTTC
CASSEGSTGHEQFF
>TRBD2|TRBJ2-5|TRBV11-3|.
TGTGCCAGCAGCCAACCGACTAGCGGGGAAGAAGAGACCCAGTACTTC
CASSQPTSGEEETQYF
>TRBD1|TRBJ1-1|TRBV19|.
TGTGCCAGTAGTCTTCCGGGACAGCAGAACACTGAAGCTTTCTTT
CASSLPGQQNTEAFF
>TRBD2|TRBJ2-1|TRBV3-1/TRBV3-2|once
TGTGCCAGCAGAAGTCTTGGGACTAGCGGGTCCAATGAGCAGTTCTTC
CASRSLGTSGSNEQFF
>.|TRBJ2-1|TRBV7-6|few
TGTGCCAGCAGCTTAGCGGGGCTCCCACCCGACAATGAGCAGTTCTTC
CASSLAGLPPDNEQFF
>.|TRBJ2-1|TRBV2|.
TGTGCCAGCAGGGACAGCTACAATGAGCAGTTCTTC
CASRDSYNEQFF
>TRBD2|TRBJ2-5|TRBV6-6|.
TGTGCCACCAGACTAGCGGGGGGGAAAGAGACCCAGTACTTC
CATRLAGGKETQYF
>.|TRBJ1-1|TRBV11-2|.
TGTGCCAGCAGCGTTCTAGAGGCTTTCTTT
CASSVLEAFF
>TRBD2|TRBJ2-1|TRBV6-1|.
TGTGCCAGCAGTGAAGCTGGTGTAGGTTGGGCGGGGGGCCCCTGGAATGAGCAGTTCTTC
CASSEAGVGWAGGPWNEQFF
>.|TRBJ1-1|TRBV12-5|.
TGTGCTAGTGGGTCCGGGGTTGTGAACACTGAAGCTTTCTTT
CASGSGVVNTEAFF
>.|TRBJ1-1|TRBV4-1|.
TGCGCCAGCAGCCTCGGAGGCCACACTGAAGCTTTCTTT
CASSLGGHTEAFF
>TRBD1|TRBJ2-5|TRBV29-1|once
TGCAGCTTACCGGGACAGGGTCGAGAGACCCAGTACTTC
CSLPGQGRETQYF